Sequencing of this T cell receptor beta chain was carried out in a study of control samples from healthy donors and cancer patients. CDR3 length equals 14 residues. V was trimmed by 6 bases and J by 7 bases, leaving 16 bases between them. Germline CDR1 and CDR2: SEHNR and FQNEAQ (reference sequence). The data were produced by immunoSEQ multiplex PCR, yet TCRdb's version contains in-frame clones alone and is incomplete. The data hold around 68,000 clones, with roughly 80% observed a single time. This TCR came from a man aged 45-65 years in good health. The material sequenced was blood. J is TRBJ1-5 and V is TRBV7-9, with a tentative D call TRBD1 (6 bases). The CDR3 sequence is CASSSQGERQPQHF. The CDR3, as DNA: TGTGCCAGCAGTTCACAGGGAGAAAGACAGCCCCAGCATTTT.